The 7 T cell receptor beta chains below come from one sample, sequenced in a study of breast tumors, draining lymph nodes, adjacent tissues. TCRdb re-analysed the multiplex PCR reads in MiXCR, keeping a single row per CDR3 protein. Found here are fewer than 300,000 distinct CDR3 sequences, about a third of them singletons; the top ten hold about 1.4%. The lymph nodes were axillary draining lymph nodes from breast cancer patients. The sequencing sample was made of axillary lymph node tissue. These receptors originate from a female donor with breast cancer. Some clones in this sample may be carry-over from other donors' samples.

Worth noting for this clonotype: A much larger clonotype is one base distant, so this may be a read error. V and J are TRBV6-6 and TRBJ1-3, with 8 bases lining up with TRBD1. CDR3 length: 16 residues. V lost 5 bases and J lost 4; bases outside the gene matches: 10. Germline-derived CDR1 and CDR2 are MNHNY and SVGAGI (reference sequence). For the CDR3, the DNA is TGTGCCAGCAGTGAAGTGGCAGGGGGCGAAGGAAACACCATATATTTT. Its translation: CASSEVAGGEGNTIYF.

This chain joins TRBV29-1 and TRBJ2-7; 10 positions agree with TRBD1. The CDR3 loop spans 14 amino acids. Trimming at V came to 5 bases and at J to 2 bases, leaving 6 bases not matched to a gene. Germline V gene lookup returns CDR1 SQVTM and CDR2 ANQGSEA. CDR3 nucleotide sequence: TGCAGCGTTTCCCGGGACAGGGGCACCTACGAGCAGTACTTC. Its protein is CSVSRDRGTYEQYF.

The J gene is TRBJ1-3, the V gene TRBV10-3; tentative D call: TRBD1 (5 bases). Germline V CDR1 and CDR2: ENHRY, SYGVKD. The CDR3 loop spans 16 amino acids. V was shortened by 1 base and J by 0 bases, with 10 bases between the two germline ends. The CDR3 protein is CAISELGQLSGNTIYF. The CDR3, as DNA: TGTGCCATCAGTGAGTTGGGGCAGCTCTCTGGAAACACCATATATTTT.

The V gene is TRBV7-9, the J gene TRBJ2-7; D not resolved. Germline V lookup: CDR1 SEHNR, CDR2 FQNEAQ (reference sequence). The germline V and J ends were trimmed by 4 bases and 4 bases, with 11 bases remaining between them. The CDR3 sequence is 13 residues long. CDR3 sequence reads: CASSSTVSYEQYF. CDR3 bases: TGTGCCAGCAGCTCTACAGTATCGTACGAGCAGTACTTC. The full variable domain, in which reference TRBV7-9 and TRBJ2-7 provide the parts outside the CDR3, is DTGVSQNPRHKITKRGQNVTFRCDPISEHNRLYWYRQTLGQGPEFLTYFQNEAQLEKSRLLSDRFSAERPKGSFSTLEIQRTEQGDSAMYLCASSSTVSYEQYFGPGTRLTVT.

The table lists this clonotype with many counts. Written as DNA, the CDR3 is TGCAGCGTTGGGGACGGTGGGGGGGAGCAGTACTTC. Translating it yields CSVGDGGGEQYF. The rearrangement uses TRBV29-1 and TRBJ2-7; a possible D gene is TRBD2 (6 bases). Germline values: CDR1 SQVTM, CDR2 ANQGSEA. Trimming took off 4 bases at V and 7 bases at J, with 14 bases between the two ends. This CDR3 has 12 amino acids.

With respect to this clonotype: This is likely a read error, given that the CDR3 carries no conserved phenylalanine or tryptophan at its end. The DNA is left out, because the CDR3 cannot be placed on it with certainty; the CDR3 is given as TCRdb lists it. The chain joins TRBV5-1 to TRBJ2-3; TRBD1, the D gene given by the table, was not confirmed from the DNA. Germline V gene lookup returns CDR1 SGHRS and CDR2 YFSETQ. The CDR3 is 11 residues long, ends included. This chain's CDR3 is CASSSRPGGDY.

The chain links TRBV15 to TRBJ2-5; TRBD2 agrees at 9 bases. CDR1 and CDR2 (germline): LNHNV, YYDKDF (reference sequence). The CDR3 is made up of 15 amino acids. Germline trimming cut 1 base from V and 3 bases from J; bases unmatched to any gene: 3. CDR3 loop: CATSRGASGEETQYF. In DNA, the CDR3 is TGTGCCACCAGCAGAGGAGCTAGCGGGGAAGAGACCCAGTACTTC.